These 5 T cell receptor beta chains came from one sample sequenced in a study of beta chain features in type 1 diabetes. The entirety of the isolated RNA underwent reverse transcription, so expressed TCRB transcripts were sequenced. The protocol was immunoSEQ multiplex PCR, while the TCRdb copy is restricted to in-frame clones and leaves out a portion. The data show about 240,000 clones, 27% seen once. Specimen: central memory CD4+ T cells from blood. These receptors were taken from a young man in good health.

This CDR3 reads CASSVLPGYGNTIYF. The CDR3 region has the DNA TGTGCCAGCAGCGTTTTACCAGGGTATGGAAACACCATATATTTT. The chain couples TRBV9 to TRBJ1-3; a possible D gene is TRBD1 (5 bases). The CDR3 length is 15 residues. Per germline, CDR1 SGDLS and CDR2 YYNGEE. The V gene lost 2 bases and the J gene lost 3 bases, with 12 bases spanning the gap.

This chain connects TRBV30 to TRBJ2-7, with TRBD2 matching 9 bases. The CDR3 has 16 residues. J lost 3 bases, V lost 0 bases, and 9 bases had no gene match. Germline lookup yields CDR1 GTSNPN and CDR2 SVGIG (reference sequence). The CDR3 reads CAWSVRIWREGYEQYF. CDR3 bases: TGTGCCTGGAGTGTACGAATTTGGCGGGAGGGCTACGAGCAGTACTTC.

This clone was picked up a small number of times. The chain uses TRBV10-3 and TRBJ2-3; 7 bases map to TRBD1. CDR1 is ENHRY, CDR2 SYGVKD, per germline. The length of the CDR3 is 16 residues. V shed 4 bases and J 3 bases; nucleotides not matched to a gene: 10. CDR3: CAISGDRQGSTDTQYF. Here the CDR3 DNA reads TGTGCCATCAGTGGGGACCGACAGGGTTCGACAGATACGCAGTATTTT.

This chain connects TRBV28 to TRBJ2-6; D ambiguous. Trimming removed 7 bases at V and 0 bases at J, with 4 bases between. The CDR3 is 13 residues long. Germline V gene sequence: CDR1 MDHEN, CDR2 SYDVKM. As DNA, the CDR3 is TGTGCCAGCAAAAGCTCTGGGGCCAACGTCCTGACTTTC. This encodes CASKSSGANVLTF.

The genes are TRBV5-1 and TRBJ2-7; D may be TRBD1 (5 bases). Germline V gene sequence: CDR1 SGHRS, CDR2 YFSETQ. The CDR3 spans 16 residues. V dropped 0 bases and J dropped 2 bases, with 15 bases sitting between them. The chain's CDR3 is CASSLGQSSKPYEQYF. CDR3 DNA sequence: TGCGCCAGCAGCTTGGGACAGTCTTCAAAGCCCTACGAGCAGTACTTC.